The following is a T cell receptor beta chain sequence with its context. Its antigen target is currently unknown. Qualities for individual bases were not recorded, and no much larger clone is one base off. This sample was taken from a study of resident and recirculating memory T cells in vitiligo listed by TCRdb under 2018. Background for the entire study: For TCR beta sequencing, each of 3 stable vitiligo patients provided PBMCs and epidermis from shave biopsies taken at two lesional sites and two nonlesional sites. The goal of the human TCR beta sequencing was to check whether lesional vitiligo skin contained specific clones that differed from the clones found in nonlesional skin and blood. Right before genomic DNA was extracted using the Qiagen DNeasy Blood & Tissue Kit, the samples were homogenized with no cell sorting step. Paper-wide results and their limitations: Mechanistic studies in the future are needed to assess how much the detected T cell clones and the human Trm pools versus Tcm pools each contribute. Even within a single patient, overlap and correlation analysis found no significant repertoire overlap between any biopsies apart from each lesion compared with itself. No unique dominant TCR clone was detected, and clonality varied among vitiligo lesions. TCR sequences were not found to be conserved across biopsy sites or patients, suggesting that different lesions are infiltrated by different T cell clones, a pattern described as private specificity.

Vitiligo counted as stable when lesions had not changed during the previous 6 months. To count as stable, patients also needed to show no confetti depigmentation, which is a clinical sign of active vitiligo. Patients who had been treated within the previous three months were excluded. PBMCs were isolated from heparinized blood by Ficoll density gradient centrifugation and then flash-frozen. The immunoSEQ hsTCRB kit was used to amplify TCR beta chains from genomic DNA. TCR beta libraries were sequenced on an Illumina MiSeq instrument by the immunoSEQ service. Processing in the source paper ran as follows. Analysis of the repertoire data was performed with the immunoSEQ Analyzer. TCRdb retrieved this table from immuneACCESS and kept in-frame rearrangements only. Not all clones are present; in checked studies, unresolved V genes account for under half, and no reason is known for the remainder. From that table come the V and J calls and clone size; the DNA was used to work out D and trimming. The sample profile shows 65,000 to 80,000 clones; roughly 94% of them were found once. The ten largest clones represent approximately 4.7% of the sample.

The source is a male donor with vitiligo. Sequenced: blood.

The nucleotide sequence is given as TGTGCCAGCACCCCGAACCCCCTGGGGCGGGAGACCCAGTACTTC. The translation is CASTPNPLGRETQYF. The sequence is built from TRBV27 and TRBJ2-5; TRBD1 is a weak D gene call, 5 bases matching. Its CDR3 holds 15 amino acids, cysteine through phenylalanine. Just CDR3 DNA is preserved here, 45 bases in frame from base 1. As encoded in the germline V gene (reference sequence), CDR1 is MNHEY while CDR2 is SMNVEV. A distance of 20 bases separates the germline ends of V and J, which lose 7 bases and 5 bases respectively.